This passage covers 15 T cell receptor beta chains from one sample sequenced in a study of T cell repertoires in cytomegalovirus infection (dated by TCRdb to the late 2010s). Sequencing used an Illumina HiSeq 1500. TCRdb reworked the public reads: Q25 trimming with fastp, MiXCR clone assembly, productive beta chains retained. CDR3 protein duplicates are merged, each entry listing the most common genes and DNA. The sample records approximately 320,000 distinct CDR3 sequences, around 9.5% of which are singletons. 3.5% to 4.5% of the sample lies in the top ten. Specimen: PBMCs. The receptors derive from a human donor in good health (CMV status not recorded). Some clones in this sample may be carry-over from other donors' samples.

The V gene is TRBV7-2, the J gene TRBJ1-5; 8 positions agree with TRBD1. V lost 1 base to trimming and J lost 4 bases; unmatched junction nucleotides: 6. Germline values: CDR1 SGHTA, CDR2 FQGNSA. CDR3 size: 16 residues. The CDR3 is CASSLGGGTGNQPQHF. CDR3 in DNA: TGTGCCAGCAGCTTAGGGGGGGGGACAGGTAATCAGCCCCAGCATTTT.

The chain is built from TRBV28 and TRBJ1-2; D may be TRBD1 (5 bases). CDR1 and CDR2 from the germline V gene are MDHEN and SYDVKM. The CDR3 consists of 13 residues. The V gene lost 1 base and the J gene lost 7 bases, with 10 bases spanning the gap. The CDR3 DNA sequence: TGTGCCAGCAGTTTATTTACAGGCTCTGGCTACACCTTC. Its protein is CASSLFTGSGYTF.

V and J are TRBV5-4 and TRBJ1-1; D unresolved. Trimming removed 5 bases from V and 5 bases from J, with 13 bases in between. This CDR3 is built from 13 residues. The germline V gene has CDR1 SGHNT and CDR2 YYREEE (reference sequence). DNA of the CDR3: TGTGCCAGCAGTTTAAATTTCGGAACTGAAGCTTTCTTT. Amino acid sequence: CASSLNFGTEAFF.

In the case of this clonotype: This clone may be a read error of a much larger clone one base away. Because the CDR3 is missing its conserved closing phenylalanine or tryptophan, this is likely a read error. The gene calls are TRBV7-2 and TRBJ2-4; D might be TRBD1 (7 bases). The CDR3 contains 12 residues. Germline V gives CDR1 SGHTA, CDR2 FQGNSA. Trimming took 10 bases from V and 8 from J, leaving 15 bases between them. The CDR3 sequence is CAIRQGGDIQYL. The CDR3 DNA reads as TGTGCCATCCGACAGGGAGGAGACATTCAGTACCTC.

The table lists this clonotype with a few counts. This chain connects TRBV27 to TRBJ2-1, with D possibly matching TRBD2 (6 bases). V was cut by 6 bases and J by 0 bases, with 9 bases left in between. Looked up from germline, CDR1 is MNHEY and CDR2 is SMNVEV (reference sequence). This CDR3 region has 14 residues. DNA of the CDR3: TGTGCCAGCAGCCGGGGGAGCTCCTACAATGAGCAGTTCTTC. Translating gives CASSRGSSYNEQFF.

The table lists this clonotype with a few counts. This rearrangement joins TRBV6-2 or TRBV6-3 to TRBJ1-1, with D hard to call. V was trimmed by 4 bases and J by 8 bases, leaving 14 bases between them. Looked up from germline, CDR1 is MNHEY and CDR2 is SVGEGT. The length of the CDR3 is 13 residues. CDR3: CASSFPTTGEAFF. DNA for the CDR3: TGTGCCAGCAGTTTTCCAACTACGGGAGAAGCTTTCTTT.

The chain uses TRBV6-6 and TRBJ1-5, with unresolved D. Trimming left V 3 bases short and J 6 bases short, with 12 bases between. The germline gives CDR1 MNHNY, CDR2 SVGAGI (reference sequence). CDR3 length: 14 residues. Written as DNA, the CDR3 is TGTGCCAGCAGTTATTTGAGTATCGGTCAGCCCCAGCATTTT. Protein sequence: CASSYLSIGQPQHF.

The chain employs TRBV6-2 or TRBV6-3 and TRBJ2-7; 14 nucleotides line up with TRBD2. CDR3 size: 17 residues. V lost 4 bases, J lost 1 base, and 6 bases stayed unmatched. The germline CDR1 and CDR2 sequences are MNHEY and SVGEGT. The CDR3 nucleotides are TGTGCCAGCAGTTCCCGGACTAGCGGGGGGTTATCCTACGAGCAGTACTTC. Its protein is CASSSRTSGGLSYEQYF.

This clonotype was recorded at least ten times. The chain is built from TRBV7-2 and TRBJ2-1; 8 nucleotides align to TRBD1. The CDR3 has 18 residues. Germline V gene sequence: CDR1 SGHTA, CDR2 FQGNSA. J was trimmed by 7 bases and V by 6 bases; bases with no gene match: 20. This chain's CDR3 is CASSENKGQAYIVNEQFF. CDR3 nucleotides: TGTGCCAGCAGTGAGAATAAGGGACAGGCTTACATAGTAAATGAGCAGTTCTTC.

The V call is TRBV7-2, the J call TRBJ1-2; D may be TRBD1 (5 bases). From germline, CDR1 is SGHTA and CDR2 FQGNSA. This CDR3 spans 14 amino acids. V lost 5 bases and J 5 bases, leaving 15 bases between the germline ends. This CDR3 is CASSRGGSTYGYTF. The CDR3 DNA follows: TGTGCCAGCAGCCGCGGGGGTAGCACTTATGGCTACACCTTC.

This rearrangement joins TRBV7-6 to TRBJ2-7; D call uncertain. V lost 5 bases and J 2 bases, leaving 13 bases between the germline ends. There are 14 residues in the CDR3. Germline assignment: CDR1 SGHVS and CDR2 FNYEAQ. The CDR3: CASSPRVEPYEQYF. CDR3 bases: TGTGCCAGCAGCCCCCGGGTGGAGCCCTACGAGCAGTACTTC.

This clonotype was counted many times. The rearrangement links TRBV6-1 to TRBJ2-1; TRBD2 agrees at 10 bases. V dropped 6 bases and J dropped 4; count of bases not matched to a gene: 6. Germline V CDR1 and CDR2: MNHNS, SASEGT. The CDR3 has 15 amino acids. This CDR3 reads CASRRLAGDYNEQFF. CDR3 DNA sequence: TGTGCCAGCAGGCGTCTAGCGGGGGATTACAATGAGCAGTTCTTC.

The J gene is TRBJ1-5, the V gene TRBV20-1; D may be TRBD1 (5 bases). Trimming shortened V by 5 bases and J by 2 bases, and 13 bases separated the two germline ends. From germline, CDR1 is DFQATT and CDR2 SNEGSKA (reference sequence). This CDR3 spans 14 amino acids. CDR3 nucleotide sequence: TGCAGTGCTTATCAGGGCCGAGGCAATCAGCCCCAGCATTTT. Translating it yields CSAYQGRGNQPQHF.

This clonotype was counted ten times or more. The chain uses TRBV4-3 and TRBJ2-3; 8 bases agree with TRBD2. The CDR3 length is 16 residues. Germline CDR1 is LGHNA and CDR2 is YSLEER. The ends lost 0 bases at V and 2 bases at J; junction bases unmatched: 4. CDR3: CASSQEQRGNTDTQYF. The CDR3 DNA is TGCGCCAGCAGCCAAGAACAGCGGGGGAACACAGATACGCAGTATTTT.

Many counts were recorded for this clonotype. V is TRBV11-2 and J is TRBJ2-7; D uncertain. Per the germline V gene, CDR1 is SGHAT and CDR2 is FQNNGV. The V end was cut by 1 base, the J end by 0 bases, with 7 bases between. CDR3 length equals 14 residues. The CDR3 nucleotides read TGTGCCAGCAGCTTAGGGACCACCTCCTACGAGCAGTACTTC. As protein: CASSLGTTSYEQYF.